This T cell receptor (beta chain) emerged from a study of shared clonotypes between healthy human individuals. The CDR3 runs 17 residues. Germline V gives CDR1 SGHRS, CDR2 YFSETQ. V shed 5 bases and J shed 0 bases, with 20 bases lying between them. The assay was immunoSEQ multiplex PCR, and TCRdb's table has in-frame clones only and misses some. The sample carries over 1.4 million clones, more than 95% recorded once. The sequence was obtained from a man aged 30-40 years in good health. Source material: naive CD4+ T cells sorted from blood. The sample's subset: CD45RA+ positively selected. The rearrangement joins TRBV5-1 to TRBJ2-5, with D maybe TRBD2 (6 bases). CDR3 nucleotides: TGCGCCAGCAGGGGGAGGTTGGACTCCGAGCACCAAGAGACCCAGTACTTC. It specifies CASRGRLDSEHQETQYF.